This entry lists 32 T cell receptor beta chains sequenced from one sample in a study of shared clonotypes between healthy human individuals. Here immunoSEQ multiplex PCR was the method, and the copy in TCRdb shows in-frame clones only, minus some. The repertoire holds 1.5 million to 1.9 million clones, with 95% to 99% as singletons. The specimen was naive CD4+ T cells sorted from blood. Subset denoted: CD45RA+ positively selected. The receptors come from a young man in good health.

The rearrangement links TRBV9 to TRBJ1-2; the match to TRBD1 covers 8 bases. V dropped 4 bases and J dropped 0; count of bases not matched to a gene: 8. CDR1 SGDLS and CDR2 YYNGEE come from the germline V gene. The CDR3 sequence is 16 residues long. The CDR3 is CASSLGQAGTNYGYTF. The DNA of the CDR3 is TGTGCCAGCAGCCTGGGACAGGCCGGGACTAACTATGGCTACACCTTC.

In regard to this clone: Other nucleotide sequences in the sample specify the same CDR3. J is TRBJ2-7 and V is TRBV18; D unresolved. The V end was cut by 3 bases, the J end by 2 bases, with 8 bases between. CDR3 size: 13 residues. The germline V gene encodes CDR1 KGHSH and CDR2 LQKENI. DNA for the CDR3: TGTGCCAGCTCACCCTTAGCCACCTACGAGCAGTACTTC. Its protein product is CASSPLATYEQYF.

V is TRBV28 and J is TRBJ2-7, with 9 nucleotides matching TRBD2. CDR1 and CDR2 (germline): MDHEN, SYDVKM. The CDR3 loop spans 14 amino acids. Losses at the gene ends were 2 bases for V and 7 bases for J; bases not matched to a gene: 6. In DNA, the CDR3 is TGTGCCAGCAGTTTAACTAGCGGGTTGTATGAGCAGTACTTC. This sequence encodes CASSLTSGLYEQYF.

V gene TRBV9 combines with J gene TRBJ2-7, with 7 bases identical to TRBD2. Per the germline V gene, CDR1 is SGDLS and CDR2 is YYNGEE. V was clipped by 3 bases and J by 1 base; unmatched bases: 10. The CDR3 has 16 amino acids. CDR3 loop: CASSEAPGTTSYEQYF. The CDR3 nucleotides read TGTGCCAGCAGCGAGGCCCCCGGGACTACTTCCTACGAGCAGTACTTC.

This chain links TRBV7-6 with TRBJ2-1; no definite D call. The V and J ends lost 1 base and 0 bases respectively, with 7 bases between them. The CDR3 spans 15 residues. Looked up from germline, CDR1 is SGHVS and CDR2 is FNYEAQ. The CDR3 sequence: CASSLESGSYNEQFF. The DNA for the CDR3 is TGTGCCAGCAGCTTAGAATCAGGCTCCTACAATGAGCAGTTCTTC.

The chain employs TRBV5-1 and TRBJ1-1; TRBD1 might be the D (6 bases). The CDR3 is 17 residues long. V was trimmed by 4 bases and J by 1 base, leaving 20 bases between them. Germline assignment: CDR1 SGHRS and CDR2 YFSETQ. The CDR3 DNA reads as TGCGCCAGCAGCCTTAGTTTTACGGGACACTGGAACACTGAAGCTTTCTTT. It yields the protein CASSLSFTGHWNTEAFF.

To note about this clone: Different DNA sequences within this sample yield the same CDR3. The J gene is TRBJ1-1, the V gene TRBV9; maybe TRBD1 (5 bases). V was cut by 3 bases and J by 1 base, with 7 bases left in between. From germline, CDR1 is SGDLS and CDR2 YYNGEE. The CDR3 has 13 residues. CDR3 protein: CASSADRNTEAFF. For the CDR3, the DNA is TGTGCCAGCAGCGCCGACAGGAACACTGAAGCTTTCTTT.

The chain couples TRBV28 to TRBJ1-3, with D possibly TRBD1 on 5 matching bases. This CDR3 region has 15 residues. Germline lookup yields CDR1 MDHEN and CDR2 SYDVKM. Trimming removed 1 base from V and 4 bases from J, with 11 bases in between. The CDR3 here is CASSLSGHGGNTIYF. For the CDR3, the DNA is TGTGCCAGCAGTTTATCGGGGCATGGGGGAAACACCATATATTTT.

The chain combines TRBV11-2 with TRBJ2-5; D may be TRBD1 or TRBD2 (5 bases each). The germline gives CDR1 SGHAT, CDR2 FQNNGV. The V and J ends lost 8 bases and 1 base respectively, with 11 bases between them. The CDR3 runs to 13 residues. CDR3 coding DNA: TGTGCCAGCCGCCCGAGGGGCCAAGAGACCCAGTACTTC. This sequence encodes CASRPRGQETQYF.

The chain couples TRBV27 to TRBJ2-1; TRBD1 aligns across 8 bases. CDR3 length equals 14 residues. Germline CDR1 reads MNHEY; CDR2 reads SMNVEV (reference sequence). V shed 2 bases and J 7 bases; nucleotides not matched to a gene: 4. CDR3 sequence: CASSLSQGANEQFF. DNA of the CDR3: TGTGCCAGCAGTTTAAGCCAGGGGGCTAATGAGCAGTTCTTC.

The chain is built from TRBV28 and TRBJ2-1; D tentatively reads TRBD1 or TRBD2 (6 bases each). V was trimmed by 2 bases and J by 5 bases, leaving 22 bases between them. The CDR3 has 18 residues. Germline assignment: CDR1 MDHEN and CDR2 SYDVKM. The CDR3 DNA follows: TGTGCCAGCAGTTTAGGAGGGCAGGGGCGCGTCGGTAACAATGAGCAGTTCTTC. Protein sequence: CASSLGGQGRVGNNEQFF. Full variable domain (rest looked up from reference TRBV28 and TRBJ2-1): DVKVTQSSRYLVKRTGEKVFLECVQDMDHENMFWYRQDPGLGLRLIYFSYDVKMKEKGDIPEGYSVSREKKERFSLILESASTNQTSMYLCASSLGGQGRVGNNEQFFGPGTRLTVL.

The CDR3 coding sequence is TGTGCCAGCAGTTCCCCAGGGTTGCCGGAGACCCAGTACTTC. Translating gives CASSSPGLPETQYF. The J gene is TRBJ2-5, the V gene TRBV28; the D gene is possibly TRBD1 (5 bases). V was pared by 4 bases and J by 5 bases, with 14 bases between. Germline CDR1 is MDHEN and CDR2 is SYDVKM. The CDR3 length is 14 residues.

The genes are TRBV6-5 and TRBJ1-1, with 7 bases fitting TRBD1. Unmatched junction bases numbered 8, after V lost 6 bases and J lost 4 bases. Per germline, CDR1 MNHEY and CDR2 SVGAGI. CDR3 length: 14 residues. The CDR3 coding sequence is TGTGCCAGCAGGCCGGGCAGGGGGTCCACTGAAGCTTTCTTT. Protein: CASRPGRGSTEAFF.

The chain combines TRBV7-2 with TRBJ2-5; the D is unclear. CDR1 SGHTA and CDR2 FQGNSA come from the germline V gene. The V end was cut by 1 base, the J end by 1 base, with 7 bases between. The CDR3 totals 14 residues. CDR3 nucleotides: TGTGCCAGCAGCTTAGGGGTAGCCCAAGAGACCCAGTACTTC. This gives the protein CASSLGVAQETQYF.

This clone came up once. This chain connects TRBV9 to TRBJ2-7; D gene unclear. The CDR3 covers 14 residues. V was pared by 2 bases and J by 6 bases, with 15 bases between. The germline CDR1 and CDR2 sequences are SGDLS and YYNGEE. The CDR3 reads CASSVEPREGEQYF. The CDR3 nucleotides read TGTGCCAGCAGCGTGGAACCTAGAGAAGGCGAGCAGTACTTC.

The gene calls are TRBV9 and TRBJ2-1, with 7 nucleotides matching TRBD2. The CDR3 runs 13 residues. Germline assignment: CDR1 SGDLS and CDR2 YYNGEE. Trimming cost V 3 bases and J 8 bases; bases outside gene matches: 5. The CDR3 is CASSARLADEQFF. CDR3 DNA: TGTGCCAGCAGCGCACGACTAGCAGATGAGCAGTTCTTC.

CDR3 sequence (DNA): TGTGCCAGCAGCCAATCAGGACAGGGGGCGTACAATGAGCAGTTCTTC. Translating it yields CASSQSGQGAYNEQFF. This chain links TRBV9 with TRBJ2-1; 11 bases agree with TRBD1. Germline V gives CDR1 SGDLS, CDR2 YYNGEE. V was clipped by 4 bases and J by 4 bases; unmatched bases: 7. The CDR3 spans 16 residues.

The rearrangement links TRBV11-2 to TRBJ2-3, with 12 positions matching TRBD2. Looked up from germline, CDR1 is SGHAT and CDR2 is FQNNGV. The CDR3 is made up of 15 amino acids. The V and J ends lost 5 bases and 9 bases, in that order; junction bases with no gene match: 9. CDR3 amino acids: CASSPRLAGDPTQYF. The CDR3, as DNA: TGTGCCAGCAGCCCTAGACTAGCGGGAGATCCGACGCAGTATTTT.

The genes are TRBV18 and TRBJ2-2, with D possibly being TRBD1 (6 bases). The CDR3 consists of 13 residues. The germline CDR1 and CDR2 sequences are KGHSH and LQKENI. Deletions cut 3 bases from V and 5 bases from J, with 7 bases between. CDR3 sequence reads: CASSPGQTGELFF. CDR3 DNA: TGTGCCAGCTCACCCGGACAGACCGGGGAGCTGTTTTTT.

The chain is built from TRBV9 and TRBJ2-7; 8 bases match TRBD2. Germline V gene data show CDR1 as SGDLS and CDR2 as YYNGEE. CDR3 length: 16 amino acids. Trimming at V came to 3 bases and at J to 6 bases, leaving 14 bases not matched to a gene. Here the CDR3 DNA reads TGTGCCAGCAGCGGGCTTGGACTAGCCTCTATAGGCGAGCAGTACTTC. Translating gives CASSGLGLASIGEQYF. Looking up the rest from reference TRBV9 and TRBJ2-7 gives the full variable domain: DSGVTQTPKHLITATGQRVTLRCSPRSGDLSVYWYQQSLDQGLQFLIQYYNGEERAKGNILERFSAQQFPDLHSELNLSSLELGDSALYFCASSGLGLASIGEQYFGPGTRLTVT.

Note on this clone: In the same sample, other DNA sequences code for this CDR3. This sequence joins TRBV5-4 and TRBJ2-3; either TRBD1 or TRBD2 may supply D (6 bases each). The germline gives CDR1 SGHNT, CDR2 YYREEE (reference sequence). Trimming removed 0 bases at V and 0 bases at J, with 11 bases between. The CDR3 loop spans 16 amino acids. The CDR3 region has the DNA TGTGCCAGCAGCTTGGGGGGGGCCTCTAGCACAGATACGCAGTATTTT. Translated: CASSLGGASSTDTQYF.

The chain recombines TRBV5-1 with TRBJ2-1; 11 bases match TRBD2. This CDR3 has 15 amino acids. Per the germline V gene, CDR1 is SGHRS and CDR2 is YFSETQ. The V segment lost 4 bases and the J segment 7 bases; nucleotides outside the gene matches: 7. The DNA of the CDR3 is TGCGCCAGCAGCCTAGGCGGGACTAGCGGAAATGAGCAGTTCTTC. Translation: CASSLGGTSGNEQFF. The full variable domain, rest sourced from reference TRBV5-1 and TRBJ2-1, is KAGVTQTPRYLIKTRGQQVTLSCSPISGHRSVSWYQQTPGQGLQFLFEYFSETQRNKGNFPGRFSGRQFSNSRSEMNVSTLELGDSALYLCASSLGGTSGNEQFFGPGTRLTVL.

The chain joins TRBV6-6 to TRBJ2-3; either TRBD1 or TRBD2 may fit D (5 bases each). V was cut by 9 bases and J by 0 bases, with 16 bases left in between. Per germline, CDR1 MNHNY and CDR2 SVGAGI (reference sequence). The CDR3 has 15 residues. The CDR3 is CASSGRARSTDTQYF. Here the CDR3 DNA reads TGTGCCAGTTCGGGGCGGGCACGGAGCACAGATACGCAGTATTTT.

The genes are TRBV5-5 and TRBJ1-5, with 8 bases matching TRBD1. J was trimmed by 3 bases and V by 1 base; bases with no gene match: 6. The CDR3 runs 16 residues. Germline-derived CDR1 and CDR2 are SGHKS and YYEKEE (reference sequence). CDR3 sequence: CASSLTGQVDNQPQHF. In DNA, the CDR3 is TGTGCCAGCAGCTTGACGGGACAGGTCGACAATCAGCCCCAGCATTTT. The full variable domain, in which reference TRBV5-5 and TRBJ1-5 provide the parts outside the CDR3, is DAGVTQSPTHLIKTRGQQVTLRCSPISGHKSVSWYQQVLGQGPQFIFQYYEKEERGRGNFPDRFSARQFPNYSSELNVNALLLGDSALYLCASSLTGQVDNQPQHFGDGTRLSIL.

This chain joins TRBV10-3 and TRBJ2-1; 10 nucleotides agree with TRBD1. The CDR3 length is 15 residues. The V and J ends lost 7 bases and 5 bases, in that order; junction bases with no gene match: 8. Germline lookup yields CDR1 ENHRY and CDR2 SYGVKD. In nucleotides, the CDR3 is TGTGCCATCACTCCGGGACAGGGGAATCACAATGAGCAGTTCTTC. The encoded protein is CAITPGQGNHNEQFF.

This chain uses TRBV6-5 with TRBJ2-5; D perhaps matches TRBD2 (5 bases). The CDR3 consists of 13 residues. The V end was cut by 4 bases, the J end by 7 bases, with 13 bases between. CDR1 is MNHEY, CDR2 SVGAGI, per germline. In nucleotides, the CDR3 is TGTGCCAGCAGTTGGAACGCCGGAGGGACCCAGTACTTC. It is translated as CASSWNAGGTQYF.

To note about this clone: This specimen includes other DNA sequences encoding the same CDR3. V usage is TRBV5-1 and J usage is TRBJ2-7, with 7 bases lining up with TRBD2. CDR3 length equals 14 residues. Germline V gives CDR1 SGHRS, CDR2 YFSETQ. Trimming cost V 0 bases and J 3 bases; bases outside gene matches: 3. Here the CDR3 DNA reads TGCGCCAGCAGCTTGGGACTAGCTGTCTACGAGCAGTACTTC. Protein product: CASSLGLAVYEQYF.

Comment on this clone: The same CDR3 arises from other DNA sequences in this sample as well. The chain employs TRBV5-4 and TRBJ2-1; D unresolved. This CDR3 has 12 amino acids. CDR1 SGHNT and CDR2 YYREEE come from the germline V gene (reference sequence). V was pared by 0 bases and J by 6 bases, with 4 bases between. DNA of the CDR3: TGTGCCAGCAGCTTGGGACCCAATGAGCAGTTCTTC. Translation: CASSLGPNEQFF.

In this sample, this clone turned up once. One end of the junction varies from germline; a read error may be responsible. This chain uses TRBV7-7 with TRBJ1-3; D call uncertain. The length of the CDR3 is 16 residues. Germline V gene data show CDR1 as SSHAT and CDR2 as FNYEAQ (reference sequence). For the CDR3, the DNA is TGTGCTAGCAGCTCCGGGCCCCCAGTCTCTGGAAACACCATATATTTT. Its translation is CASSSGPPVSGNTIYF.

The V call is TRBV4-1, the J call TRBJ2-7; D not certain. The CDR3 is 16 residues long. Trimming removed 0 bases from V and 2 bases from J, with 14 bases in between. Germline-derived CDR1 and CDR2 are MGHRA and YSYEKL. CDR3 amino acids: CASSQDPQIVTYEQYF. In DNA, the CDR3 is TGCGCCAGCAGCCAAGATCCCCAGATCGTAACCTACGAGCAGTACTTC.

The rearrangement joins TRBV27 to TRBJ2-2; weak D call: TRBD1 (7 bases). Trimming left V 7 bases short and J 5 bases short, with 20 bases between. Germline V gene sequence: CDR1 MNHEY, CDR2 SMNVEV (reference sequence). The CDR3 runs to 16 residues. CDR3 DNA: TGTGCCAGCACCCGGACGACAGGGAGGTATACCGGGGAGCTGTTTTTT. This sequence encodes CASTRTTGRYTGELFF.

This chain connects TRBV9 to TRBJ2-3, with unresolved D. The CDR3 has 13 amino acids. The germline V and J ends were trimmed by 1 base and 6 bases, with 9 bases remaining between them. Germline V CDR1 and CDR2: SGDLS, YYNGEE. The CDR3 sequence is CASSVTTRDTQYF. The CDR3 DNA reads TGTGCCAGCAGCGTAACTACCAGGGATACGCAGTATTTT.